A single sample gave rise to the 2 T cell receptor beta chains below, sequenced in a study of PD-1 blockade in mismatch repair-deficient tumors. Libraries were prepared by immunoSEQ multiplex PCR; TCRdb keeps only in-frame clonotypes and omits some of them. The data show around 120,000 clones, with about 90% seen just once and about 11% held by the top ten. Sequencing was performed on peripheral blood, taken 70 to 73 weeks after starting pembrolizumab. All receptors derive from an adult with mismatch repair-deficient cancer.

The chain has TRBV5-1 and TRBJ2-5; no reliable D call. Germline-derived CDR1 and CDR2 are SGHRS and YFSETQ. V shed 4 bases and J shed 5 bases, with 6 bases lying between them. The CDR3 consists of 11 residues. CDR3: CASSEWETQYF. CDR3 in DNA: TGCGCCAGCAGCGAATGGGAGACCCAGTACTTC.

The rearrangement uses TRBV4-3 and TRBJ2-7, with 7 bases that match TRBD2. Germline loops: CDR1 LGHNA, CDR2 YSLEER. The CDR3 loop spans 16 amino acids. The J segment lost 1 base and the V segment lost 0 bases, leaving 6 bases of the junction unmatched. The DNA for the CDR3 is TGCGCCAGCAGCCAAGATCTGGCTAGCGGATCCTACGAGCAGTACTTC. It yields the protein CASSQDLASGSYEQYF.